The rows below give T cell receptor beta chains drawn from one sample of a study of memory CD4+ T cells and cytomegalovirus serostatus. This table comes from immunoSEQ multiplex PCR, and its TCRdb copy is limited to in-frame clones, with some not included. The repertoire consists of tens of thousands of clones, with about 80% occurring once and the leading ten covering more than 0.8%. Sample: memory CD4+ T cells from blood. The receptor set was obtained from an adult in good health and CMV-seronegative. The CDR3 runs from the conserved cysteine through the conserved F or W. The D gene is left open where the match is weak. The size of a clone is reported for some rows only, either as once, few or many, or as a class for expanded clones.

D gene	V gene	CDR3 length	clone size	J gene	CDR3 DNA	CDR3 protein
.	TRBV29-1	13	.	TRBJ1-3	TGCAGCGTTGAAGATGCGAGACAGAACACCATATATTTT	CSVEDARQNTIYF
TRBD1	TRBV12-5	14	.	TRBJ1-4	TGTGCTAGTGGTTTCGGGACAGCTAATGAAAAACTGTTTTTT	CASGFGTANEKLFF
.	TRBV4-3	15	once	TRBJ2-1	TGCGCCAGCAGCCAAGGGGGGGTTACCTACAATGAGCAGTTCTTC	CASSQGGVTYNEQFF
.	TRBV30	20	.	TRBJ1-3	TGTGCCTGGAGTCCGCTCGCGGGACACTACTTATTTTTCTCTGGAAACACCATATATTTT	CAWSPLAGHYLFFSGNTIYF
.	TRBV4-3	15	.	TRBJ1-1	TGCGCCAGCAGCCGGGGGGAGGGAGATCGGACTGAAGCTTTCTTT	CASSRGEGDRTEAFF
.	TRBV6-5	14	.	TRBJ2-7	TGTGCCAGCAGTCCAAATACTCTGGCCTACGAGCAGTACTTC	CASSPNTLAYEQYF
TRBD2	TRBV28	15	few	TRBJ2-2	TGTGCCAGCAGTCAGAGCGGGAGAGCCACCGGGGAGCTGTTTTTT	CASSQSGRATGELFF
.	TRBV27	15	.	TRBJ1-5	TGTGCCAGCAGTCCAACCTGGGGGGGGAGGCAGCCCCAGCATTTT	CASSPTWGGRQPQHF
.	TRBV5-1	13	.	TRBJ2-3	TGCGCCAGCGGTAAACCTAGCACAGATACGCAGTATTTT	CASGKPSTDTQYF
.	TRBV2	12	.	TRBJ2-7	TGTGCCAGCACGGGGGATTCTAGCGAGCAGTACTTC	CASTGDSSEQYF
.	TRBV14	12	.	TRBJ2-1	TGTGCCAGCAGCCAAGATAGCCAGTCGTTGTTCTTC	CASSQDSQSLFF
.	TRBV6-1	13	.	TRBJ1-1	TGTGCCAGCACTGGCATCGCGAACACTGAAGCTTTCTTT	CASTGIANTEAFF
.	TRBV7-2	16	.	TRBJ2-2	TGTGCCAGCAGCTTAGAACAGGTTGCGAACACCGGGGAGCTGTTTTTT	CASSLEQVANTGELFF
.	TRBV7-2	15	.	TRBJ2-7	TGTGCCAGCAGCTCGCCGGGGTTTGCCTCCTACGAGCAGTACTTC	CASSSPGFASYEQYF
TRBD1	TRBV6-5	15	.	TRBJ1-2	TGTGCCAGCAGGATGACCCCGGACAGGATCTATGGCTACACCTTC	CASRMTPDRIYGYTF
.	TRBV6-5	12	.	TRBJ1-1	TGTGCCAGCAGCCAAAGGTCCGCTGAAGCTTTCTTT	CASSQRSAEAFF